These 8 T cell receptor beta chains were sequenced from one sample in a study of blood T cells in healthy people across ages. A second PCR, run for about 6 to 11 cycles, used a sample-barcoded 5' primer plus a J-beta primer mix. TCRdb ran MiXCR on the 5' RACE reads and lists one entry per CDR3 protein. Seen here are 1.5 million to 1.9 million distinct CDR3 sequences, roughly 43% observed once, and the top ten hold about 4.1%. The sample taken for sequencing was blood. Receptors were obtained from a young woman in good health.

The chain links TRBV20-1 to TRBJ2-6; a weak D match, TRBD1 (5 bases). CDR3 length: 15 amino acids. The V and J ends lost 0 bases and 1 base respectively, with 7 bases between them. CDR1 DFQATT and CDR2 SNEGSKA come from the germline V gene (reference sequence). DNA of the CDR3: TGCAGTGCTAGAGATCAGGGATCTGGGGCCAACGTCCTGACTTTC. Its translation: CSARDQGSGANVLTF.

V and J are TRBV27 and TRBJ1-1; D uncertain. Per the germline V gene, CDR1 is MNHEY and CDR2 is SMNVEV (reference sequence). There are 14 residues in the CDR3. The germline V and J ends were trimmed by 5 bases and 1 base, with 11 bases remaining between them. CDR3 DNA sequence: TGTGCCAGCAGTCCAATTTACAGGAACACTGAAGCTTTCTTT. This translates into CASSPIYRNTEAFF.

The CDR3: CASSQRTSGSYGDTQYF. The CDR3, as DNA: TGCGCCAGCAGCCAACGGACTAGCGGGAGTTATGGAGATACGCAGTATTTT. The chain has TRBV4-3 and TRBJ2-3, with 13 bases aligning to TRBD2. Germline CDR1 and CDR2: LGHNA and YSLEER. This CDR3 spans 17 amino acids. J gave up 5 bases and V 2 bases, and 7 bases lay outside the gene matches.

The chain has TRBV5-1 and TRBJ1-1, with TRBD1 matching over 9 bases. CDR1 is SGHRS and CDR2 is YFSETQ in the germline V gene. V was pared by 4 bases and J by 5 bases, with 18 bases of the junction left unmatched. The CDR3 is 18 residues long. The CDR3 spells CASSPQTGGFGLRTEAFF. The CDR3 region has the DNA TGCGCCAGCAGCCCACAGACAGGGGGATTTGGTTTGAGGACTGAAGCTTTCTTT.

There are a few counts of this clonotype. The rearrangement links TRBV27 to TRBJ1-6; D uncertain. This CDR3 spans 13 amino acids. V gave up 6 bases and J gave up 9 bases, with 12 bases separating them. Germline V gene lookup returns CDR1 MNHEY and CDR2 SMNVEV (reference sequence). CDR3 loop: CASRLTGSSPLHF. The CDR3, as DNA: TGTGCCAGCAGATTAACCGGAAGTTCACCCCTCCACTTT.

This sequence joins TRBV12-5 and TRBJ2-7; 9 nucleotides line up with TRBD1. Germline V gene lookup returns CDR1 LGHNT and CDR2 FRNRAP. The V segment lost 6 bases and the J segment 4 bases; nucleotides outside the gene matches: 10. The CDR3 has 15 amino acids. The DNA of the CDR3 is TGTGCTAGTGGGCCCGGGACAGGGCTATTATACGAGCAGTACTTC. Translated, it gives CASGPGTGLLYEQYF.

The chain joins TRBV4-3 to TRBJ1-6, with D unresolved. CDR1 LGHNA and CDR2 YSLEER come from the germline V gene. The V end was cut by 3 bases, the J end by 0 bases, with 9 bases between. The CDR3 consists of 16 residues. Written as DNA, the CDR3 is TGCGCCAGCAGCCATACAGAGAGCTCCTATAATTCACCCCTCCACTTT. Its translation is CASSHTESSYNSPLHF.

The CDR3 is CASSPWGRTDTQYF. The DNA of the CDR3 is TGTGCCAGCAGCCCGTGGGGTCGCACAGATACGCAGTATTTT. The chain is built from TRBV7-2 and TRBJ2-3, with D unresolved. Trimming removed 5 bases from V and 1 base from J, with 10 bases in between. CDR1 and CDR2 (germline): SGHTA, FQGNSA. CDR3 size: 14 residues.